The 25 T cell receptor beta chains reported below all come from one sample, sequenced in a study of a mutant IDH1 vaccine in newly diagnosed glioma. Profiling relied on immunoSEQ multiplex PCR, and the TCRdb table lists in-frame clones only, not all of them. The table shows tens of thousands of clones, with about 76% occurring only once. The antigens of these receptors remain unknown. Time point described: week 35, safety follow-up. With topical imiquimod, each dose of the vaccine consisted of 300 ug of mutant IDH1 20-mer peptide. The sequencing here drew on PBMCs, taken from a glioma patient whose treatment included an IDH1 peptide vaccine. The origin of the receptors is a woman between 35 and 50 years old with glioma. Some clones in this sample may be carry-over from other donors' samples.

V usage is TRBV6-4 and J usage is TRBJ2-2; possible D gene TRBD1, 5 bases. Trimming cost V 2 bases and J 3 bases, with 7 bases left between them. Per germline, CDR1 MRHNA and CDR2 SNTAGT. The CDR3 length is 14 residues. Here the CDR3 reads CASSDRGDTGELFF. CDR3 coding DNA: TGTGCCAGCAGTGACAGGGGCGACACCGGGGAGCTGTTTTTT.

The chain recombines TRBV7-8 with TRBJ1-1, with D uncertain. Germline loops: CDR1 SGHVS, CDR2 FQNEAQ. V was pared by 5 bases and J by 1 base, with 11 bases between. This CDR3 is built from 14 residues. The CDR3, as DNA: TGTGCCAGCAGCCCGCGGGAAGGGAACACTGAAGCTTTCTTT. Protein sequence: CASSPREGNTEAFF.

V gene TRBV28 combines with J gene TRBJ1-1; TRBD1 matches 8 bases. With V trimmed by 7 bases and J by 3 bases, 4 bases remained unmatched. The germline CDR1 and CDR2 sequences are MDHEN and SYDVKM. The CDR3 consists of 13 residues. CDR3 sequence reads: CASNRGADTEAFF. In DNA form, the CDR3 reads TGTGCCAGCAACAGGGGGGCTGACACTGAAGCTTTCTTT.

The chain employs TRBV13 and TRBJ1-5; D gene uncertain. Trimming removed 4 bases at V and 7 bases at J, with 23 bases between. Germline V lookup: CDR1 PRHDT, CDR2 FYEKMQ (reference sequence). The CDR3 has 17 residues. The CDR3 sequence is CASSSREVGGTLQPQHF. As DNA, the CDR3 is TGTGCCAGCAGCTCGAGGGAGGTGGGAGGTACCCTCCAGCCCCAGCATTTT.

V and J are TRBV7-2 and TRBJ2-7; D gene ambiguous. Looked up from germline, CDR1 is SGHTA and CDR2 is FQGNSA. The CDR3 contains 13 residues. V dropped 5 bases and J dropped 1 base, with 9 bases sitting between them. CDR3: CASSPRASYEQYF. CDR3 in DNA: TGTGCCAGCAGCCCCCGGGCTTCCTACGAGCAGTACTTC.

This clone was counted between two and nine times. The CDR3 region has the DNA TGCAGTGCTGGGCCCCAGTACTTC. Translating it yields CSAGPQYF. The chain employs TRBV20-1 and TRBJ2-7; D is uncertain. Germline CDR1 reads DFQATT; CDR2 reads SNEGSKA (reference sequence). The CDR3 sequence is 8 residues long. Trimming left V 5 bases short and J 10 bases short, with 6 bases between.

This chain joins TRBV7-2 and TRBJ2-3, with D uncertain. Germline lookup yields CDR1 SGHTA and CDR2 FQGNSA. The CDR3 spans 12 residues. Deletions cut 8 bases from V and 4 bases from J, with 10 bases between. Here the CDR3 reads CASSTGPDTQYF. CDR3 bases: TGTGCCAGCTCGACCGGGCCAGATACGCAGTATTTT.

The CDR3 here is CASSSGETQYF. The CDR3 nucleotides read TGCGCCAGCAGCTCCGGGGAGACCCAGTACTTC. The rearrangement joins TRBV5-1 to TRBJ2-5, with D hard to call. V was shortened by 3 bases and J by 5 bases, with 5 bases between the two germline ends. Per the germline V gene, CDR1 is SGHRS and CDR2 is YFSETQ. The CDR3 contains 11 residues.

The chain is built from TRBV19 and TRBJ1-5; no clear D gene. Germline CDR1 reads LNHDA; CDR2 reads SQIVND (reference sequence). The V and J ends lost 6 bases and 5 bases respectively, with 17 bases between them. The CDR3 is 15 amino acids. The CDR3 nucleotides read TGTGCCAGTAGCCCCGGGATTGCTTCCTATCAGCCCCAGCATTTT. This codes for CASSPGIASYQPQHF. The full variable domain, with the rest looked up from reference TRBV19 and TRBJ1-5, is DGGITQSPKYLFRKEGQNVTLSCEQNLNHDAMYWYRQDPGQGLRLIYYSQIVNDFQKGDIAEGYSVSREKKESFPLTVTSAQKNPTAFYLCASSPGIASYQPQHFGDGTRLSIL.

There are a few counts of this clone. The chain links TRBV5-4 to TRBJ1-1, with D possibly being TRBD1 (5 bases). Trimming took 0 bases from V and 4 from J, leaving 10 bases between them. Germline CDR1 and CDR2: SGHNT and YYREEE (reference sequence). This CDR3 has 14 residues. CDR3 nucleotide sequence: TGTGCCAGCAGCTTGGCTCAAAGGGGCACTGAAGCTTTCTTT. Its translation is CASSLAQRGTEAFF.

This chain joins TRBV4-2 and TRBJ1-2; D not certain. Germline-derived CDR1 and CDR2 are LGHNA and YNFKEQ. CDR3 length equals 15 residues. V was trimmed by 0 bases and J by 7 bases, leaving 15 bases between them. The CDR3 spells CASSQDSKAVAGYTF. The CDR3 DNA reads as TGTGCCAGCAGCCAAGATTCGAAGGCCGTCGCTGGCTACACCTTC.

The chain uses TRBV9 and TRBJ1-3; 8 bases are shared with TRBD1. CDR3 length: 15 residues. The junction had 8 bases not matched to a gene; V was cut back by 1 base and J by 8 bases. Germline assignment: CDR1 SGDLS and CDR2 YYNGEE. The CDR3 loop is CASSVTTGVGDTIYF. In nucleotides, the CDR3 is TGTGCCAGCAGCGTAACGACAGGGGTGGGCGACACCATATATTTT. The full variable domain, completed using reference TRBV9 and TRBJ1-3, is DSGVTQTPKHLITATGQRVTLRCSPRSGDLSVYWYQQSLDQGLQFLIQYYNGEERAKGNILERFSAQQFPDLHSELNLSSLELGDSALYFCASSVTTGVGDTIYFGEGSWLTVV.

The chain links TRBV9 to TRBJ1-2; D is unclear. V lost 4 bases to trimming and J lost 4 bases, with 5 bases between them. The CDR3 has 11 residues. Germline V gene data show CDR1 as SGDLS and CDR2 as YYNGEE. CDR3 sequence: CASSNFYGYTF. DNA for the CDR3: TGTGCCAGCAGCAATTTCTATGGCTACACCTTC.

J is TRBJ2-4 and V is TRBV5-8, with D tentatively TRBD2 (5 bases). The CDR3 has 15 residues. The V and J ends lost 3 bases and 2 bases respectively, with 12 bases between them. From germline, CDR1 is SGHTS and CDR2 YDEGEE. CDR3 protein: CASSSPTGTKNIQYF. The CDR3 nucleotides read TGTGCCAGCAGCTCTCCCACGGGAACCAAAAACATTCAGTACTTC.

This clone appeared once. The CDR3 protein is CASSQERGRVSETQYF. CDR3 bases: TGTGCCAGCAGCCAAGAGAGGGGGCGCGTTTCAGAGACCCAGTACTTC. This rearrangement joins TRBV14 to TRBJ2-5, with 7 positions matching TRBD1. The length of the CDR3 is 16 residues. Germline CDR1 reads SGHDN; CDR2 reads FVKESK. J gave up 4 bases and V 0 bases, and 8 bases lay outside the gene matches.

This clone came up once. The gene calls are TRBV13 and TRBJ2-3; 7 bases match TRBD2. The CDR3 has 14 residues. Per germline, CDR1 PRHDT and CDR2 FYEKMQ (reference sequence). V shed 5 bases, J shed 2 bases, and the junction held 4 bases outside the gene matches. The CDR3 nucleotides are TGTGCCAGCAGCCCAGGACTAGACACAGATACGCAGTATTTT. It specifies CASSPGLDTDTQYF.

The gene calls are TRBV4-2 and TRBJ2-7; D unclear. V shed 2 bases and J shed 0 bases, with 11 bases lying between them. CDR1 and CDR2 from the germline V gene are LGHNA and YNFKEQ. This CDR3 has 15 amino acids. The CDR3 DNA is TGTGCCAGCAGCCAAAAGAGCGCAGGCTCCTACGAGCAGTACTTC. Residues: CASSQKSAGSYEQYF.

The rearrangement joins TRBV6-7 to TRBJ1-5; D ambiguous. TRBV6-7 is an ORF, and what it does is uncertain. Deletions cut 2 bases from V and 9 bases from J, with 5 bases between. The CDR3 totals 11 residues. In DNA, the CDR3 is TGTGCCAGCAGTTACCGTCCGCCCCAGCATTTT. It is translated as CASSYRPPQHF.

The chain links TRBV4-3 to TRBJ2-2; TRBD1 aligns across 9 bases. CDR1 LGHNA and CDR2 YSLEER come from the germline V gene. Trimming took 4 bases from V and 5 from J; bases not matched to a gene: 11. The CDR3 runs 17 residues. The CDR3 region is CASSLKPGQGWTGELFF. The DNA for the CDR3 is TGCGCCAGCAGCCTCAAACCGGGACAGGGATGGACCGGGGAGCTGTTTTTT.

The chain joins TRBV7-8 to TRBJ2-6, with 11 bases lining up with TRBD2. The CDR3 has 18 amino acids. The V segment lost 5 bases and the J segment 3 bases; nucleotides outside the gene matches: 9. Germline V gene data show CDR1 as SGHVS and CDR2 as FQNEAQ. The CDR3 nucleotides read TGTGCCAGCAGCCCGACTAGCGGGGCGACGGGTGGGGCCAACGTCCTGACTTTC. Residues: CASSPTSGATGGANVLTF.

The chain links TRBV6-6 to TRBJ2-7; 10 positions match TRBD1. Germline trimming cut 5 bases from V and 3 bases from J; bases unmatched to any gene: 7. CDR1 and CDR2 from the germline V gene are MNHNY and SVGAGI (reference sequence). The CDR3 is 15 residues long. Here the CDR3 reads CASSTRQGARYEQYF. For the CDR3, the DNA is TGTGCCAGCAGTACAAGACAGGGGGCCCGCTACGAGCAGTACTTC.

The chain carries TRBV4-3 and TRBJ2-7, with 9 bases identical to TRBD1. In germline, CDR1 is LGHNA, CDR2 YSLEER. J was trimmed by 4 bases and V by 4 bases; bases with no gene match: 8. This CDR3 region has 15 residues. The CDR3 coding sequence is TGCGCCAGCAGCCGAAGCCGGGACAGGGTATACGAGCAGTACTTC. Amino acids: CASSRSRDRVYEQYF.

A single count supports this clone. The chain is built from TRBV30 and TRBJ1-2; D is possibly TRBD1 (5 bases). The CDR3 totals 14 residues. V lost 4 bases, J lost 5 bases, and 17 bases lay in between. Germline V gene data show CDR1 as GTSNPN and CDR2 as SVGIG (reference sequence). The CDR3 is CAWTGTGTAYGYTF. CDR3 sequence (DNA): TGTGCCTGGACAGGCACTGGGACCGCTTATGGCTACACCTTC.

The CDR3 is CASSLKSDRVNEQFF. DNA of the CDR3: TGTGCCAGCAGCTTAAAGTCGGACAGGGTCAATGAGCAGTTCTTC. This chain connects TRBV11-1 to TRBJ2-1, with TRBD1 identical over 8 bases. The germline CDR1 and CDR2 sequences are SGHAT and FQDESV (reference sequence). The V gene end was trimmed by 2 bases and the J gene end by 6 bases; junction bases not matched to a gene: 6. This CDR3 is 15 amino acids long.

This chain links TRBV4-1 with TRBJ2-7; no definite D call. Trimming pared 3 bases from V and 6 bases from J, leaving 12 bases between. Germline loops: CDR1 MGHRA, CDR2 YSYEKL. The CDR3 is 13 residues long. The CDR3 loop is CASSQYRPGEQYF. Written as DNA, the CDR3 is TGCGCCAGCAGCCAGTATAGGCCGGGCGAGCAGTACTTC.